These T cell receptor beta chains were read from a single sample in a study of CD8+CD57+ T cells in acquired aplastic anemia. TCRdb re-derived calls from the reads in MiXCR, one entry per CDR3 protein. This sample has 100,000 to 150,000 distinct CDR3 sequences; about 43% occur once, and the top ten carry about 2.4%. Sequencing input: sorted CD4+, CD8+, or CD8+CD57+ T cells (not recorded which) from PBMCs. The receptor set was obtained from a human donor with aplastic anemia. CDR3s include the opening cysteine and the closing phenylalanine or tryptophan.

TRBJ2-7,TRBV7-8,CASSLEGAGEQYF
TRBJ1-5,TRBV29-1,CSVGQRNQPQHF
TRBJ2-1,TRBV19,CASSIDRGDEQFF
TRBJ1-1,TRBV25-1,CASSDSRGRAFF
TRBJ1-2,TRBV29-1,CSVDRGQGGDGYTF
TRBJ1-4,TRBV7-8,CASSFPPPVIATNEKLFF
TRBJ1-1,TRBV20-1,CSARGTGARGTEAFF
TRBJ2-1,TRBV2,CASTVSGNEQFF
TRBJ2-3,TRBV10-3,CAISQTGHTDTQYF
TRBJ1-4,TRBV4-1,CASSQESPTVTNEKLFF
TRBJ1-2,TRBV6-1,CASSEAGTESYGYTF
TRBJ1-5,TRBV20-1,CSARMGNQPQHF
TRBJ2-7,TRBV6-5,CASSYRASVGEQYF
TRBJ2-5,TRBV6-6,CASSPGWETQYF
TRBJ1-2,TRBV20-1,CSARGLPGGYTF
TRBJ1-6,TRBV6-1,CASSTHSLGSPLHF
TRBJ2-5,TRBV6-1,CASSTRGRETQYF
TRBJ1-1,TRBV29-1,CSVGTGGRTEAFF